This T cell receptor beta chain was captured by sequencing in a study of vaccination and CD4 T cells after COVID-19 (dated by TCRdb to between 2021 and 2024). For context, the study as a whole: The convalescent cohort comprised six males and four females, including two Hispanic individuals, seven Caucasians, two Asians and one multiracial person. Post-COVID blood samples were collected from convalescent patients a median of around 96 days after diagnosis, with a range of roughly 30 to 161 days. Participants got two doses of the Pfizer-BioNTech BNT162b2 vaccine (n=8) or two doses of the Moderna mRNA-1273 vaccine (n=2). The cultures were stimulated with overlapping spike peptide pools from SARS-CoV-2 and from the common cold coronaviruses HCoV-NL63, HCoV-OC43 and HCoV-229E. As controls, cultures received a CEFX viral epitope pool (the positive control), an HIV-1 Nef peptide pool (the negative control), or no peptide at all. An earlier paper using these donors assessed, at the TCR clonotype level, memory CD4+ T cell crossreactivity between SARS-CoV-2 and common cold coronavirus spike proteins. In about 11 COVID-19 convalescent patients and a handful of infection-naive healthy vaccine recipients, the spike-specific CD4+ TCR repertoire before mRNA vaccination was compared with the repertoire after mRNA vaccination. Post-vaccine blood samples were obtained a median of around 74 days after the second vaccine dose, with a range of about 13 to 241 days. The research as a whole found: Relatively few convalescent patients were included in the study, and early timepoints after natural infection were not analyzed. Nearly all vaccine-specific clones in convalescent patients (304 of 307) were mono-reactive for SARS-CoV-2 spike rather than cross-reactive with common cold coronaviruses. An increase in the median number of SARS-CoV-2-reactive clonotypes from around 20 after infection to 38 after vaccination was observed, but the change was not found to be significant. Among convalescent patients, a median around 89% of the SARS-CoV-2-reactive clones seen after vaccination appeared only after vaccination, which suggests priming specific to the vaccine.

Reading from cysteine to phenylalanine, the CDR3 counts 14 amino acids. Solely the CDR3 DNA is kept, with 42 bases framed from the first base. The CDR1 and CDR2 encoded by the germline V gene are MGHRA and YSYEKL. V and J lose 0 bases and 8 bases, and a span of 12 bases separates them. As concerns this clonotype: Its antigen remains undetermined. No base qualities exist here, and no much larger clone lies one base off it.

The sample's treatment or condition label, decoded: roughly 10-day PBMC culture with coronavirus spike peptide pools or control peptides (ViraFEST assay). CD4+ T cells from unexposed donors were collected before the COVID-19 pandemic (2011-2018). The ViraFEST assay, used in the study, expanded antigen-specific T cells with peptide pools and then identified the expanded clonotypes through TCR sequencing. Each well held 2 million or so PBMCs cultured in IMDM containing roughly 5% human AB serum and approximately 9.4 IU/ml IL-2, with 7.5 to 10 ug/ml peptide pools added. Half of the culture medium was replaced with fresh IL-2-containing medium on days 3 and 7. Once the cells had been in culture for about 10 days, the EasySep CD4+ T cell isolation kit was used to isolate CD4+ T cells by negative selection. As cell number allowed, CD4+ T cells from unexposed donors were tested for reactivity to SARS-CoV-2 S and N and to four common cold coronavirus spike pools. Ficoll-Paque Plus gradient centrifugation was used to isolate PBMCs from whole blood, and the isolated PBMCs were then either used fresh or cryopreserved at -140C. Culture conditions were generally each tested in triplicate wells. The leukapheresis product for the unexposed donors was obtained through commercial purchase.

Libraries came from PCR. At the Johns Hopkins FTIC core, DNA from the cultured CD4+ T cells underwent TCR sequencing with the Oncomine TCR Beta short-read assay. The QIAamp micro DNA kit was used to extract genomic DNA from the cultured CD4+ T cells. Oncomine TCR Beta libraries made from cultured CD4+ T cells were pooled using unique dual indexes and sequenced on an Illumina iSeq 100. The study's processing was this. Non-productive sequences were filtered out, and CDR3s that did not start with C, did not end with F or W, or were shorter than 7 amino acids were discarded. The MANAFEST web application identified antigen-specific clonotypes by comparing peptide-stimulated wells against reference wells and other culture wells. For a clone to be called positive, the clone needed an FDR below 0.05, an odds ratio above 5, and a productive frequency above 0.1% in at least two of three replicate wells. A clonotype was classed as cross-reactive if the clonotype showed significant expansion both in SARS-CoV-2 spike wells and in at least one common cold coronavirus spike condition. Using R version 3.6.1, CDR3 homology was evaluated through Levenshtein distances (stringdist) along with unrooted phylogenetic trees (ape). TCRdb redid the processing of the public reads, applying fastp at Q25 and MiXCR, and retained in-frame beta chains. Rows merge per CDR3 protein into single entries with the most common DNA and genes. The V and J calls follow TCRdb's processing rather than the paper's. This sample is represented by 8,000 or so distinct CDR3 sequences; less than 55% of them were singletons. The ten largest make up approximately 19% of the sample.

The chain was built from TRBV4-1 and TRBJ2-3, with TRBD2 as a weak D call on 6 bases. The source material was CD4+ T cells from blood, cultured in vitro. The receptor was isolated from a human donor in good health. CDR3 loop: CASSQDWGERTQYF. Here is the DNA: TGCGCCAGCAGCCAAGATTGGGGGGAACGTACGCAGTATTTT.